This TCR beta chain was sequenced for a study of T cells in Graves' hyperthyroidism and ophthalmopathy. Background on the study: At initial diagnosis, before any treatment had begun, peripheral blood was obtained.

This clonotype was recorded at least ten times. It was RNA transcripts that yielded the amplified TCR beta CDR3 regions. The HTBI primer set served for first-round RT-PCR of the TCR CDR3. TCRdb ran MiXCR on the multiplex PCR reads and lists one entry per CDR3 protein. The sample has more than 500,000 distinct CDR3 sequences; about 17% are singletons. Diagnosis of hyperthyroidism was new in patients aged 18 to 65, and its duration was under 2 months. This TCR was recovered from a woman in her thirties with Graves' hyperthyroidism. Input material: blood.

The CDR3 DNA is TGTGCCAGCAGCGCGACAGGGGGAGTCGTCTATGGCTACACCTTC. Protein product: CASSATGGVVYGYTF. J is TRBJ1-2 and V is TRBV11-1; 9 nucleotides agree with TRBD1. After removal of 5 bases from V and 4 bases from J, the junction contained 8 bases not matched to a gene. CDR1 and CDR2 from the germline V gene are SGHAT and FQDESV (reference sequence). The CDR3 sequence is 15 residues long.